This T cell receptor beta chain was recorded in a study of cytotoxic CD8 clonotypes in ibrutinib-treated CLL. The intended depth for sequencing was 1 in 200,000 to 1 in 1 million T cells. Measured with immunoSEQ multiplex PCR; TCRdb has only the in-frame clones, and not every one. The data show approximately 200,000 clones, about 72% seen once. Concerning this clone: Its specificity is unknown.

Overall study results and limits: Clonality (at baseline) was higher than in age-matched healthy donors and tracked circulating CD8+ T-cell counts. Public clonotypes were rare and shrank or held steady on treatment. Clonality went higher at ibrutinib response and then dropped back toward baseline at progression.

CDR1 is PRHDT, CDR2 FYEKMQ, per germline (reference sequence). The V end lost 5 bases, the J end lost 5 bases, and 16 bases lay between the germline ends. The CDR3 extends over 14 amino acids. The chain links TRBV13 to TRBJ2-7; D uncertain. This TCR was recovered from a human donor with chronic lymphocytic leukemia. This material consisted of PBMCs, taken after 24 months of ibrutinib treatment. The CDR3 loop reads CASSQLLFTDEQYF. The CDR3 bases are TGTGCCAGCAGCCAGTTGCTTTTTACGGACGAGCAGTACTTC.